Listed below are T cell receptor beta chains from one sample, sequenced in a study of blood T cells in healthy people across ages. TCRdb independently ran MiXCR on the 5' RACE reads; one entry per CDR3 protein. The repertoire holds around 1,600,000 distinct CDR3 sequences, about 42% seen once, with approximately 4% in the top ten. The sequencing sample was made of blood. Receptor source: a woman under 30 in good health. Each CDR3 is given with its conserved first and last residue. D genes are given only for firm matches. Clone size is not always given. Where it is, it says once, few, many or a class for expanded clones.

D	size	V	J	CDR3	DNA
NA	NA	TRBV10-3	TRBJ2-5	CAISDCDCSQETQYF	TGTGCCATCAGTGACTGCGACTGTTCTCAAGAGACCCAGTACTTC
NA	NA	TRBV6-6	TRBJ2-5	CAGSYFRETQYF	TGTGCCGGCAGTTACTTTCGAGAGACCCAGTACTTC
NA	NA	TRBV12-3/TRBV12-4	TRBJ1-1	CASSSFWRLNTEAFF	TGTGCCAGCAGTTCTTTCTGGCGGTTGAACACTGAAGCTTTCTTT
NA	NA	TRBV24-1	TRBJ2-1	CATGPLHGEQFF	TGTGCCACCGGCCCCCTCCATGGAGAGCAGTTCTTC
NA	NA	TRBV2	TRBJ2-7	CASSGSIFEPYEQYF	TGTGCCAGCAGTGGTAGCATCTTTGAGCCCTACGAGCAGTACTTC
NA	few	TRBV25-1	TRBJ1-2	CASELARGIGYTF	TGTGCCAGTGAGCTGGCGCGGGGAATTGGCTACACCTTC
NA	NA	TRBV7-2	TRBJ2-3	CASSLARTLDTQYF	TGTGCCAGCAGCTTAGCGCGGACCCTCGATACGCAGTATTTT
NA	few	TRBV7-2	TRBJ1-1	CASSWTPMNTEAFF	TGTGCCAGCAGCTGGACACCGATGAACACTGAAGCTTTCTTT
NA	NA	TRBV15	TRBJ2-1	CATSRVGSLATKYNEQFF	TGTGCCACCAGCAGAGTGGGAAGTTTAGCGACAAAATACAATGAGCAGTTCTTC
NA	NA	TRBV2	TRBJ2-7	CASSQESCEQYF	TGTGCCAGCAGTCAGGAAAGTTGCGAGCAGTACTTC
NA	NA	TRBV24-1	TRBJ2-1	CATSVGGPYNEQFF	TGTGCCACCAGTGTCGGGGGCCCCTACAATGAGCAGTTCTTC
NA	NA	TRBV27	TRBJ2-3	CASGPRAARPTDTQYF	TGTGCCAGCGGTCCTCGTGCGGCGAGACCCACAGATACGCAGTATTTT
NA	NA	TRBV9	TRBJ2-3	CASSVSGGLETQYF	TGTGCCAGCAGCGTATCTGGCGGGTTAGAGACGCAGTATTTT
NA	NA	TRBV28	TRBJ2-7	CASSLYPGVTYEQYF	TGTGCCAGCAGTTTATATCCGGGAGTAACCTACGAGCAGTACTTC
NA	NA	TRBV9	TRBJ2-3	CASSIRTASTDTQYF	TGTGCCAGCAGCATCAGGACGGCTAGCACAGATACGCAGTATTTT
NA	NA	TRBV6-5	TRBJ1-1	CASSPDWGRYTEAFF	TGTGCCAGCAGCCCCGATTGGGGCAGATACACTGAAGCTTTCTTT
NA	NA	TRBV6-6	TRBJ2-5	CASSYLGSRGNEQYF	TGTGCCAGCAGTTACCTAGGAAGTAGGGGCAATGAGCAGTACTTC
NA	NA	TRBV20-1	TRBJ2-1	CSARDLQVMVNEQFF	TGCAGTGCTAGAGATCTACAGGTGATGGTTAATGAGCAGTTCTTC
NA	NA	TRBV18	TRBJ1-1	CASSPPEDTEAFF	TGTGCCAGCTCACCACCCGAGGACACTGAAGCTTTCTTT
NA	NA	TRBV19	TRBJ1-5	CASSTQVYQPQHF	TGTGCCAGTAGTACTCAGGTCTATCAGCCCCAGCATTTT
NA	NA	TRBV20-1	TRBJ1-1	CSAIPGRQGEAFF	TGCAGTGCTATCCCCGGGAGGCAGGGTGAAGCTTTCTTT
NA	few	TRBV7-6	TRBJ2-7	CASSLAERSYEQYF	TGTGCCAGCAGCTTAGCAGAGAGGTCCTACGAGCAGTACTTC
TRBD2	NA	TRBV20-1	TRBJ2-1	CSAITSGSKVNEQFF	TGCAGTGCTATAACTAGCGGGAGTAAAGTCAATGAGCAGTTCTTC
TRBD1	NA	TRBV2	TRBJ2-3	CASSGGRGSTDTQYF	TGTGCCAGCAGTGGAGGCAGGGGGAGCACAGATACGCAGTATTTT
NA	NA	TRBV28	TRBJ1-5	CASSLSGGANQPQHF	TGTGCCAGCAGTTTATCGGGGGGCGCGAATCAGCCCCAGCATTTT
TRBD1	once	TRBV3-1	TRBJ1-1	CAGSRKPGGGTEAFF	TGTGCCGGCAGCCGGAAGCCAGGGGGCGGCACTGAAGCTTTCTTT
NA	NA	TRBV15	TRBJ1-1	CATSLRTGSRDEAFF	TGTGCCACCAGCCTCCGAACAGGGAGTAGGGATGAAGCTTTCTTT
NA	NA	TRBV20-1	TRBJ2-6	CSASRLTTFGANVLTF	TGCAGTGCTTCCCGACTTACCACGTTCGGGGCCAACGTCCTGACTTTC
NA	once	TRBV6-6	TRBJ1-2	CASSYGPLYGYTF	TGTGCCAGCAGTTACGGCCCCCTTTATGGCTACACCTTC
NA	few	TRBV3-1	TRBJ2-1	CASSAVRGEQFF	TGTGCCAGCAGCGCAGTACGGGGTGAGCAGTTCTTC
TRBD1	NA	TRBV5-1	TRBJ2-5	CASSWTGGKNEQYF	TGCGCCAGCAGCTGGACAGGGGGCAAGAATGAGCAGTACTTC
NA	few	TRBV3-1	TRBJ1-5	CASSQDPDPGQPQHF	TGTGCCAGCAGCCAAGATCCTGACCCGGGGCAGCCCCAGCATTTT
NA	NA	TRBV4-3	TRBJ2-3	CASSQDRGHLTDTQYF	TGCGCCAGCAGCCAAGATAGGGGACACCTCACAGATACGCAGTATTTT
NA	many	TRBV5-1	TRBJ2-5	CASSLEGQETQYF	TGTGCCAGCAGCTTAGAGGGACAAGAGACCCAGTACTTC
NA	many	TRBV7-2	TRBJ2-3	CASSLTGTSTDTQYF	TGTGCCAGCAGCTTAACCGGGACAAGCACAGATACGCAGTATTTT
NA	NA	TRBV19	TRBJ2-7	CASSWGASSRLNYYNEQYF	TGTGCCAGTAGCTGGGGGGCATCTAGCAGACTCAACTATTACAATGAGCAGTACTTC
NA	few	TRBV20-1	TRBJ2-3	CSARPEYADTQYF	TGCAGTGCTAGACCGGAATACGCAGATACGCAGTATTTT
NA	NA	TRBV7-9	TRBJ2-3	CASRADEDTQYF	TGTGCCAGCAGAGCAGACGAAGATACGCAGTATTTT
NA	few	TRBV18	TRBJ2-3	CASSHNRATISSTDTQYF	TGTGCCAGCTCACACAACCGGGCCACTATCTCTAGCACAGATACGCAGTATTTT
NA	NA	TRBV20-1	TRBJ2-7	CSARRDSKQYF	TGCAGTGCTAGAAGGGACTCCAAGCAGTACTTC
TRBD2	few	TRBV7-3	TRBJ2-3	CASSSLAGRTTDTQYF	TGTGCCAGCAGCTCCCTAGCGGGACGAACCACAGATACGCAGTATTTT
NA	few	TRBV6-5	TRBJ1-1	CASSYRGSEAFF	TGTGCCAGCAGTTACCGGGGTTCTGAAGCTTTCTTT
NA	NA	TRBV3-1	TRBJ1-2	CASSMRATRNYGYTF	TGTGCCAGCAGCATGCGGGCGACCCGGAACTATGGCTACACCTTC
NA	NA	TRBV12-3/TRBV12-4	TRBJ2-1	CVSSLNEQFF	TGTGTCAGCAGTTTAAACGAGCAGTTCTTC
NA	NA	TRBV20-1	TRBJ2-5	CSADPRQSLGQYF	TGCAGTGCGGACCCGAGACAGTCCCTAGGGCAGTACTTC